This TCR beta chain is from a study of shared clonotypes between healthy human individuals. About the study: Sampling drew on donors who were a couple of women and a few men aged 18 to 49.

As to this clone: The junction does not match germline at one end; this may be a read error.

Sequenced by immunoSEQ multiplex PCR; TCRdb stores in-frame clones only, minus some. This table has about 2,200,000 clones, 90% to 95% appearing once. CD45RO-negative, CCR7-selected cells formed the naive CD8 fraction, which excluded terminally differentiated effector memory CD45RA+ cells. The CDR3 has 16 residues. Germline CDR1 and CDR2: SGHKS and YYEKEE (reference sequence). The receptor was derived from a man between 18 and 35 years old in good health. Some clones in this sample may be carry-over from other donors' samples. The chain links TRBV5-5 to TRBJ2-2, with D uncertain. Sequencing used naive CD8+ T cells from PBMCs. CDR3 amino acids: CASTLGRNPNTGELFF. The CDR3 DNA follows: TGTGCCAGCACCTTGGGAAGGAACCCGAACACCGGGGAGCTGTTTTTT.